Sequencing of this T cell receptor beta chain was carried out in a study of early T cells in non-severe SARS-CoV-2 infection. Each CDR3 protein is one row after TCRdb ran MiXCR on the 5' RACE reads. The sample lists 26,000 or so distinct CDR3 sequences, less than 5% occurring once. This clonotype was counted many times. Its antigen remains unidentified. Study-level results: VDJdb matches were skewed toward anti-spike CD8 T cell responses.

Germline lookup yields CDR1 SGHDT and CDR2 YYEEEE. The CDR3 is made up of 15 amino acids. V was shortened by 3 bases and J by 0 bases, with 9 bases between the two germline ends. The chain carries TRBV5-6 and TRBJ2-2; no reliable D call. The source is an adult who was a healthcare worker with PCR-confirmed SARS-CoV-2 infection or an uninfected control (not recorded which). The sequenced sample consisted of whole blood. CDR3: CASSSRRTNTGELFF. The CDR3 nucleotides are TGTGCCAGCAGCTCCAGACGGACGAACACCGGGGAGCTGTTTTTT.